This is a list of T cell receptor beta chains from one sample in a study of T cell responses to AZD1222 COVID-19 vaccine. TCRdb keeps only in-frame clones here, not all; method: immunoSEQ multiplex PCR. The sample records approximately 100,000 clones, approximately 84% being singletons. Sequenced here: peripheral blood, sampled on day 0 of AZD1222 vaccination. These receptors were collected from an adult in good health. CDR3s include the opening cysteine and the closing phenylalanine or tryptophan. Fields, in order: clone size, J gene, V gene, D gene, CDR3 DNA, CDR3 protein. A D gene is named only where the DNA matches it firmly. Only part of the rows carry a size: once, few, many, or a class if the clone is expanded.

- | TRBJ2-3 | TRBV5-1 | - | TGCGCCAGCAGGGGGGGCACAGATACGCAGTATTTT | CASRGGTDTQYF
- | TRBJ2-1 | TRBV6-5 | - | TGTGCCAGCAGTTACTTAACAGGGTCCAATGAGCAGTTCTTC | CASSYLTGSNEQFF
once | TRBJ1-4 | TRBV6-2/TRBV6-3 | - | TGTGCCAGCAGTTATCGGCAGGAAAATGAAAAACTGTTTTTT | CASSYRQENEKLFF
- | TRBJ1-1 | TRBV28 | - | TGTGCCAGCAGTTCTTATGGGGGCAACACTGAAGCTTTCTTT | CASSSYGGNTEAFF
few | TRBJ2-7 | TRBV11-3 | - | TGTGCCAGCAGCCCCCGACTAGGATACTCCTACGAGCAGTACTTC | CASSPRLGYSYEQYF
few | TRBJ1-1 | TRBV21-1 | - | TGTGCCAGCAGCAAAGCTGATATCATGAACACTGAAGCTTTCTTT | CASSKADIMNTEAFF
- | TRBJ2-4 | TRBV5-8 | TRBD2 | TGTGCCAGCAGCTTGGCGACTAGCGGTTATCCAAAAAACATTCAGTACTTC | CASSLATSGYPKNIQYF
- | TRBJ1-6 | TRBV11-3 | - | TGTGCCAGCAGCTTCGGGGGCGTCGGTTCACCCCTCCACTTT | CASSFGGVGSPLHF
- | TRBJ2-1 | TRBV4-1 | - | TGCGCCAGCAGCCAACCGAGGAGTCGGGGCAATGAGCAGTTCTTC | CASSQPRSRGNEQFF
- | TRBJ1-1 | TRBV5-6 | TRBD1 | TGTGCCAGCAGCTGGACAGGGGGCAAAGCTTTCTTT | CASSWTGGKAFF